This entry lists 24 T cell receptor beta chains sequenced from one sample in a study of T-cell memory formation after mild COVID-19. MiXCR, run by TCRdb on the 5' RACE reads, gives a single entry per CDR3 protein. This repertoire shows roughly 180,000 distinct CDR3 sequences, about 18% found once; its top ten account for roughly 3.9%. The specimen sequenced was PBMCs or a T cell subset sorted from them (not recorded which). Source of these receptors: a man aged 18 to 35 who had mild COVID-19 (a few samples of this study predate the infection). Cell type and time point are not known.

V usage is TRBV7-9 and J usage is TRBJ2-5; 12 bases are shared with TRBD1. V gave up 8 bases and J gave up 5 bases; unmatched junction bases: 6. Looked up from germline, CDR1 is SEHNR and CDR2 is FQNEAQ (reference sequence). This CDR3 has 14 residues. CDR3 residues: CASRWDRGPETQYF. DNA for the CDR3: TGTGCCAGCCGGTGGGACAGGGGGCCGGAGACCCAGTACTTC.

J is TRBJ1-1 and V is TRBV21-1. TRBV21-1 is termed a pseudogene. This CDR3 has 14 amino acids. The CDR3 sequence: CASSKPHMNTEAFF. In nucleotides, the CDR3 is TGTGCCAGCAGCAAACCTCACATGAACACTGAAGCTTTCTTT.

This clonotype occurred a few times. V is TRBV12-3 or TRBV12-4 and J is TRBJ2-5; perhaps TRBD1 as D (6 bases). V lost 4 bases to trimming and J lost 2 bases, with 8 bases between them. The CDR3 contains 13 residues. CDR3 bases: TGTGCCAGCAGTTACAGGGATCAAGAGACCCAGTACTTC. Translation: CASSYRDQETQYF.

A few counts support this clonotype. The chain couples TRBV18 to TRBJ2-1; no clear D gene. The ends were cut back, 3 bases at V and 5 bases at J, with 11 bases in the middle. Germline CDR1 and CDR2: KGHSH and LQKENI. The CDR3 is 14 residues long. CDR3 sequence: CASSPFQENNEQFF. CDR3 bases: TGTGCCAGCTCACCTTTCCAGGAGAACAATGAGCAGTTCTTC.

The chain combines TRBV6-5 with TRBJ2-2; 7 bases match TRBD1. The V gene end was trimmed by 6 bases and the J gene end by 3 bases; junction bases not matched to a gene: 1. Germline CDR1 MNHEY, CDR2 SVGAGI. The CDR3 sequence is 13 residues long. The CDR3 is CASRTGYTGELFF. The CDR3 DNA reads as TGTGCCAGCAGGACAGGGTACACCGGGGAGCTGTTTTTT.

The chain employs TRBV7-2 and TRBJ2-7; 13 bases line up with TRBD2. Germline V gene lookup returns CDR1 SGHTA and CDR2 FQGNSA. This CDR3 contains 15 residues. V was pared by 8 bases and J by 3 bases, with 7 bases of the junction left unmatched. In DNA, the CDR3 is TGTGCCAGCGTCTTCACTAGCGGGGGGGGCTACGAGCAGTACTTC. Protein: CASVFTSGGGYEQYF.

Turning to this clonotype: The junction and the germline gene differ at one end; a read error may be behind it. V and J are TRBV2 and TRBJ2-5, with TRBD1 matching 7 bases. In germline, CDR1 is SNHLY, CDR2 FYNNEI. The CDR3 contains 11 residues. CDR3 in DNA: TGTGCCAGCAGTGGGGGTGGACAGGACCCCTTC. As protein: CASSGGGQDPF.

The table lists this clonotype with a few counts. J is TRBJ1-5 and V is TRBV6-5; tentative D call: TRBD1 (6 bases). This CDR3 region has 14 residues. Looked up from germline, CDR1 is MNHEY and CDR2 is SVGAGI. Trimming removed 8 bases at V and 1 base at J, with 12 bases between. CDR3 in amino acids: CASGTRESNQPQHF. Written as DNA, the CDR3 is TGTGCCAGCGGGACACGGGAAAGCAATCAGCCCCAGCATTTT.

This clonotype was detected only a few times. V is TRBV5-8 and J is TRBJ2-1; TRBD1 might be the D (6 bases). In germline, CDR1 is SGHTS, CDR2 YDEGEE. The CDR3 runs to 12 residues. Trimming left V 5 bases short and J 9 bases short, with 12 bases between. CDR3 sequence: CASRADRIEQFF. Here the CDR3 DNA reads TGTGCCAGCAGAGCAGACAGGATTGAGCAGTTCTTC.

V and J are TRBV5-1 and TRBJ1-4; tentative D call: TRBD1 (5 bases). The ends were cut back, 4 bases at V and 6 bases at J, with 13 bases in the middle. There are 14 residues in the CDR3. Germline values: CDR1 SGHRS, CDR2 YFSETQ. This CDR3 reads CASSMSGTDEKLFF. CDR3 nucleotides: TGCGCCAGCAGCATGTCCGGGACGGATGAAAAACTGTTTTTT.

This clonotype is medium-sized (0.01 to 0.1%) by share. The rearrangement uses TRBV7-2 and TRBJ1-2; the D gene is possibly TRBD1 (5 bases). V was cut by 7 bases and J by 8 bases, with 17 bases left in between. Germline values: CDR1 SGHTA, CDR2 FQGNSA. The CDR3 contains 13 residues. DNA of the CDR3: TGTGCCAGCATATCCCCCGGGGGAAGAGGCTACACCTTC. It specifies CASISPGGRGYTF.

As regards this clonotype: Since a much larger clone is just one base distant, this may be a read error. V is TRBV7-9 and J is TRBJ2-2; D might be TRBD2 (7 bases). Germline values: CDR1 SEHNR, CDR2 FQNEAQ (reference sequence). Between the trimmed V and J ends, which lost 2 bases and 4 bases, there was a span of 14 bases. There are 16 residues in the CDR3. CDR3 bases: TGTGCCAGCAGCTTACGTCCGGGGGGCGGCACCGGGGAGCTGTTTTTT. This codes for CASSLRPGGGTGELFF.

J is TRBJ1-5 and V is TRBV29-1; unclear D gene. This CDR3 is 13 amino acids long. CDR1 is SQVTM and CDR2 is ANQGSEA in the germline V gene. The V and J ends lost 4 bases and 2 bases respectively, with 9 bases between them. The CDR3 is CSVGNDGNQPQHF. The CDR3 nucleotides are TGCAGCGTTGGTAATGATGGCAATCAGCCCCAGCATTTT.

There are a few counts of this clonotype. J is TRBJ2-5 and V is TRBV6-1; TRBD1 might be the D (6 bases). CDR1 MNHNS and CDR2 SASEGT come from the germline V gene. The CDR3 is 13 amino acids. V was pared by 6 bases and J by 2 bases, with 10 bases between. This chain's CDR3 is CASRAGTQETQYF. CDR3 bases: TGTGCCAGCAGAGCCGGGACACAAGAGACCCAGTACTTC.

The V and J genes are TRBV4-2 and TRBJ1-1; no clear D gene. The CDR3 has 14 residues. Germline CDR1 reads LGHNA; CDR2 reads YNFKEQ. Trimming took off 3 bases at V and 3 bases at J, with 11 bases between the two ends. CDR3 in DNA: TGTGCCAGCAGCCAGCGGACGGGATACACTGAAGCTTTCTTT. It yields the protein CASSQRTGYTEAFF.

The rearrangement links TRBV10-1 to TRBJ2-7; D tentatively reads TRBD1 or TRBD2 (6 bases each). The CDR3 runs to 13 residues. CDR1 is WNHNN, CDR2 SYGVQD, per germline (reference sequence). Deletions cut 2 bases from V and 5 bases from J, with 10 bases between. The CDR3 DNA sequence: TGCGCCAGCAGTGAGGGGGGGCGCGACGAGCAGTACTTC. Protein product: CASSEGGRDEQYF.

This clonotype appeared a few times. The rearrangement uses TRBV11-2 and TRBJ1-6; possibly TRBD1 for D (6 bases). CDR3 length: 14 amino acids. Trimming left V 6 bases short and J 9 bases short, with 15 bases between. Looked up from germline, CDR1 is SGHAT and CDR2 is FQNNGV. The CDR3 region has the DNA TGTGCCAGCAGTTCAAGGGGGGGACCTTCACCCCTCCACTTT. It is translated as CASSSRGGPSPLHF. The variable domain in full, with the rest retrieved from reference TRBV11-2 and TRBJ1-6, is EAGVAQSPRYKIIEKRQSVAFWCNPISGHATLYWYQQILGQGPKLLIQFQNNGVVDDSQLPKDRFSAERLKGVDSTLKIQPAKLEDSAVYLCASSSRGGPSPLHFGNGTRLTVT.

This clonotype appeared a single time. The genes are TRBV7-9 and TRBJ2-2; D unresolved. Germline V gives CDR1 SEHNR, CDR2 FQNEAQ (reference sequence). The length of the CDR3 is 17 residues. V dropped 4 bases and J dropped 3 bases, with 18 bases sitting between them. The CDR3 DNA sequence: TGTGCCAGCAGCTATGAAAGGTCGGGCTCCGACACCGGGGAGCTGTTTTTT. This encodes CASSYERSGSDTGELFF.

The genes are TRBV5-1 and TRBJ1-2, with D maybe TRBD1 (6 bases). Trimming took 4 bases from V and 6 from J, leaving 19 bases between them. Germline-derived CDR1 and CDR2 are SGHRS and YFSETQ. This CDR3 is 15 amino acids long. The CDR3, as DNA: TGCGCCAGCAGCGGCAGCGGACAGCGCGCTGATGGCTACACCTTC. Amino acids: CASSGSGQRADGYTF.

The gene calls are TRBV12-3 or TRBV12-4 and TRBJ1-2, with 7 bases lining up with TRBD1. The CDR3 is 13 amino acids. V gave up 3 bases and J gave up 4 bases; unmatched junction bases: 2. CDR3 region: CASSFRDSYGYTF. As DNA, the CDR3 is TGTGCCAGCAGTTTTAGGGACAGCTATGGCTACACCTTC.

This clonotype was seen repeatedly, ten times or more. The chain is built from TRBV7-9 and TRBJ2-2; TRBD2 matches at 8 bases. The V and J ends lost 2 bases and 0 bases, in that order; junction bases with no gene match: 5. The germline CDR1 and CDR2 sequences are SEHNR and FQNEAQ (reference sequence). The CDR3 covers 17 residues. As DNA, the CDR3 is TGTGCCAGCAGCTTAACAGCGGGGGCCTCGAACACCGGGGAGCTGTTTTTT. Its translation: CASSLTAGASNTGELFF.

J is TRBJ2-5 and V is TRBV7-9; D is unresolved. CDR3 size: 15 residues. The V gene's germline CDR1 is SEHNR and CDR2 FQNEAQ (reference sequence). Trimming removed 1 base at V and 0 bases at J, with 9 bases between. The chain's CDR3 is CASSLDSTYQETQYF. CDR3 nucleotide sequence: TGTGCCAGCAGCTTAGACTCGACGTACCAAGAGACCCAGTACTTC.

The rearrangement links TRBV7-9 to TRBJ1-1; 7 bases are a match to TRBD1. This CDR3 contains 14 residues. Trimming took 1 base from V and 6 from J; bases not matched to a gene: 5. CDR1 and CDR2 from the germline V gene are SEHNR and FQNEAQ (reference sequence). The CDR3 is CASSLEGGASEAFF. DNA for the CDR3: TGTGCCAGCAGCTTAGAAGGGGGCGCTTCTGAAGCTTTCTTT. The entire variable domain, with the rest obtained from reference TRBV7-9 and TRBJ1-1, is as follows: DTGVSQNPRHKITKRGQNVTFRCDPISEHNRLYWYRQTLGQGPEFLTYFQNEAQLEKSRLLSDRFSAERPKGSFSTLEIQRTEQGDSAMYLCASSLEGGASEAFFGQGTRLTVV.

This clonotype was observed a handful of times. The chain couples TRBV5-1 to TRBJ2-3, with D perhaps assigned TRBD1 or TRBD2 (5 bases each). The CDR3 loop spans 15 amino acids. Germline assignment: CDR1 SGHRS and CDR2 YFSETQ. The V end lost 1 base, the J end lost 5 bases, and 14 bases lay between the germline ends. The CDR3 bases are TGCGCCAGCAGCTTGTTCGGCAGGGACGGAGATACGCAGTATTTT. It translates to CASSLFGRDGDTQYF.